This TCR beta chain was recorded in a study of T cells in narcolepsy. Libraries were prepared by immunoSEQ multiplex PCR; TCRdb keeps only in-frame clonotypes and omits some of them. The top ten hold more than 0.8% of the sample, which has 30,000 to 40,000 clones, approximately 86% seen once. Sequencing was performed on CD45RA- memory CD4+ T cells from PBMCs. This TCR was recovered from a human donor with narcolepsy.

CDR3 DNA: TGTGCCAGCAGCTTAACTGGGAGTACCGGGACAGGCCTTAACACCGGGGAGCTGTTTTTT. This encodes CASSLTGSTGTGLNTGELFF. This chain connects TRBV7-3 to TRBJ2-2, with 8 bases identical to TRBD1. Germline V lookup: CDR1 SGHTA, CDR2 FQGTGA. V lost 0 bases to trimming and J lost 2 bases; unmatched junction nucleotides: 14. The length of the CDR3 is 20 residues.